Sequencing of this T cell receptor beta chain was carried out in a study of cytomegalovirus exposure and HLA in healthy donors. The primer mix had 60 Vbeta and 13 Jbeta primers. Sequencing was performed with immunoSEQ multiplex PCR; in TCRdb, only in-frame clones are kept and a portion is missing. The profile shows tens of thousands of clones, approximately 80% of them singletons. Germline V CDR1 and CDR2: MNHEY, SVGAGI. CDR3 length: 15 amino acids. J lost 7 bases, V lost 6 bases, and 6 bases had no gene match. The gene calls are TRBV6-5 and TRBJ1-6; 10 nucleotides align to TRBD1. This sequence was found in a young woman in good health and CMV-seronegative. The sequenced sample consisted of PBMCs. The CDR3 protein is CASREDRGRNSPLHF. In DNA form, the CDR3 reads TGTGCCAGCAGAGAGGACAGGGGGAGGAATTCACCCCTCCACTTT.